Following are 19 T cell receptor beta chains from one sample sequenced in a study of cytomegalovirus exposure and HLA in healthy donors. The assay was immunoSEQ multiplex PCR, and TCRdb's table has in-frame clones only and misses some. The sample shows tens of thousands of clones, roughly 97% of them seen only once. The specimen sequenced was PBMCs. The receptors here all came from a man younger than 35 in good health and CMV-seronegative.

J is TRBJ1-1 and V is TRBV4-1; 11 nucleotides agree with TRBD1. With V trimmed by 6 bases and J by 6 bases, 6 bases remained unmatched. The CDR3 extends over 14 amino acids. CDR1 and CDR2 from the germline V gene are MGHRA and YSYEKL. CDR3 region: CASRPGTGGAEAFF. CDR3 DNA: TGCGCCAGCAGACCCGGGACAGGGGGGGCTGAAGCTTTCTTT.

In DNA form, the CDR3 reads TGTGCCACCAGCAGAGAGGCCGCTCTAGGGGGCAGGAGCGAGCAGTACTTC. Residues: CATSREAALGGRSEQYF. The chain is built from TRBV15 and TRBJ2-7, with 7 positions matching TRBD1. The ends lost 0 bases at V and 6 bases at J; junction bases unmatched: 14. This CDR3 has 17 residues. Germline-derived CDR1 and CDR2 are LNHNV and YYDKDF (reference sequence).

CDR3 in amino acids: CASSPEQGNTEAFF. CDR3 coding DNA: TGTGCCAGCAGCCCCGAACAGGGGAACACTGAAGCTTTCTTT. This chain joins TRBV7-6 and TRBJ1-1; D perhaps matches TRBD1 (6 bases). The V and J ends lost 5 bases and 1 base respectively, with 11 bases between them. Germline V lookup: CDR1 SGHVS, CDR2 FNYEAQ. This CDR3 has 14 residues.

J is TRBJ2-7 and V is TRBV2, with a weak D call TRBD1 (5 bases). CDR3 length: 12 amino acids. V lost 4 bases to trimming and J lost 2 bases, with 6 bases between them. Germline V gene data show CDR1 as SNHLY and CDR2 as FYNNEI. Here the CDR3 reads CASSADTYEQYF. Written as DNA, the CDR3 is TGTGCCAGCAGTGCGGACACCTACGAGCAGTACTTC.

The chain carries TRBV28 and TRBJ1-2, with D perhaps matching TRBD1 (5 bases). CDR1 and CDR2 from the germline V gene are MDHEN and SYDVKM. The CDR3 is 15 amino acids. The V end lost 5 bases, the J end lost 3 bases, and 16 bases lay between the germline ends. This CDR3 is CASSGRRGFDYGYTF. In DNA form, the CDR3 reads TGTGCCAGCAGTGGTCGACGGGGGTTCGACTATGGCTACACCTTC.

The V call is TRBV5-6, the J call TRBJ1-2; perhaps TRBD1 as D (6 bases). The CDR3 covers 14 residues. Germline assignment: CDR1 SGHDT and CDR2 YYEEEE. V was trimmed by 4 bases and J by 4 bases, leaving 14 bases between them. CDR3 in amino acids: CASSLYRAGYGYTF. In DNA form, the CDR3 reads TGTGCCAGCAGCCTGTACAGGGCGGGCTATGGCTACACCTTC.

V usage is TRBV6-5 and J usage is TRBJ2-7; TRBD1 agrees at 9 bases. The germline V gene has CDR1 MNHEY and CDR2 SVGAGI. The CDR3 loop spans 16 amino acids. V was pared by 3 bases and J by 0 bases, with 6 bases of the junction left unmatched. The CDR3 here is CASSYTGGTPSYEQYF. The CDR3 DNA reads as TGTGCCAGCAGTTATACAGGGGGCACTCCCTCCTACGAGCAGTACTTC.

V gene TRBV6-6 combines with J gene TRBJ1-2, with TRBD1 as a possible D gene (5 bases). CDR3 size: 14 residues. Trimming took off 2 bases at V and 4 bases at J, with 11 bases between the two ends. The germline gives CDR1 MNHNY, CDR2 SVGAGI (reference sequence). The chain's CDR3 is CASSYPDSFYGYTF. The CDR3 coding sequence is TGTGCCAGCAGTTACCCCGACAGCTTCTATGGCTACACCTTC.

The chain carries TRBV11-2 and TRBJ2-1; 8 nucleotides line up with TRBD1. CDR3 size: 17 residues. The germline V gene has CDR1 SGHAT and CDR2 FQNNGV. V lost 4 bases, J lost 7 bases, and 15 bases stayed unmatched. DNA of the CDR3: TGTGCCAGCAGCTATACATTCAGGGGGCCTCACGGAAATGAGCAGTTCTTC. Translated: CASSYTFRGPHGNEQFF.

This rearrangement joins TRBV19 to TRBJ2-4; 7 nucleotides match TRBD2. The CDR3 is 17 residues long. Germline-derived CDR1 and CDR2 are LNHDA and SQIVND (reference sequence). Trimming took 0 bases from V and 0 from J; bases not matched to a gene: 5. Here the CDR3 DNA reads TGTGCCAGTAGTATAGATCGGGAGGTGGAAGCCAAAAACATTCAGTACTTC. Encoded protein: CASSIDREVEAKNIQYF. The whole variable domain, remainder taken from reference TRBV19 and TRBJ2-4, is DGGITQSPKYLFRKEGQNVTLSCEQNLNHDAMYWYRQDPGQGLRLIYYSQIVNDFQKGDIAEGYSVSREKKESFPLTVTSAQKNPTAFYLCASSIDREVEAKNIQYFGAGTRLSVL.

This clone was detected once. The gene calls are TRBV19 and TRBJ2-7; 8 bases match TRBD1. Germline CDR1 LNHDA, CDR2 SQIVND (reference sequence). V lost 3 bases, J lost 2 bases, and 6 bases stayed unmatched. CDR3 size: 15 residues. CDR3 residues: CASSIPGQGAYEQYF. The DNA of the CDR3 is TGTGCCAGTAGTATCCCCGGACAGGGAGCCTACGAGCAGTACTTC.

The V and J genes are TRBV30 and TRBJ1-2; 7 positions match TRBD1. This CDR3 spans 12 amino acids. Per the germline V gene, CDR1 is GTSNPN and CDR2 is SVGIG (reference sequence). V lost 2 bases and J lost 11; bases outside the gene matches: 8. For the CDR3, the DNA is TGTGCCTGGAGTCAAGACAGGGAAGAATACACCTTC. Protein sequence: CAWSQDREEYTF.

The chain couples TRBV5-1 to TRBJ2-1; 15 positions agree with TRBD2. Germline V CDR1 and CDR2: SGHRS, YFSETQ. The CDR3 length is 16 residues. The ends lost 4 bases at V and 7 bases at J; junction bases unmatched: 6. The CDR3 protein is CASSKGLAGGQNEQFF. Here the CDR3 DNA reads TGCGCCAGCAGCAAGGGACTAGCGGGAGGACAAAATGAGCAGTTCTTC.

The V and J genes are TRBV20-1 and TRBJ1-2, with D uncertain. The length of the CDR3 is 11 residues. The germline V gene has CDR1 DFQATT and CDR2 SNEGSKA (reference sequence). V was pared by 3 bases and J by 5 bases, with 7 bases between. For the CDR3, the DNA is TGCAGTGCTAGGGCCAGTTATGGCTACACCTTC. This codes for CSARASYGYTF.

This clone occurred once. This chain uses TRBV20-1 with TRBJ2-7, with unresolved D. CDR3 length: 11 amino acids. Germline loops: CDR1 DFQATT, CDR2 SNEGSKA (reference sequence). With 2 bases removed from V and 6 bases from J, the gap between germline ends came to 8 bases. CDR3 sequence (DNA): TGCAGTGCTAGATTACAGCCCGAGCAGTACTTC. Encoded protein: CSARLQPEQYF.

The gene calls are TRBV5-4 and TRBJ2-2; 14 bases match TRBD2. CDR1 is SGHNT, CDR2 YYREEE, per germline (reference sequence). The CDR3 is made up of 17 amino acids. Trimming cost V 3 bases and J 5 bases; bases outside gene matches: 6. The CDR3 sequence is CASSSGTSGRGTGELFF. The DNA for the CDR3 is TGTGCCAGCAGCTCTGGGACTAGCGGGAGAGGGACCGGGGAGCTGTTTTTT.

The chain couples TRBV11-2 to TRBJ1-5; D gene uncertain. The CDR3 runs to 13 residues. CDR1 SGHAT and CDR2 FQNNGV come from the germline V gene. Trimming stripped 5 bases from V and 4 bases from J, with 9 bases between. The CDR3 nucleotides read TGTGCCAGCAGCGTCGAACGGAATCAGCCCCAGCATTTT. It specifies CASSVERNQPQHF.

The chain combines TRBV2 with TRBJ2-7; TRBD2 agrees at 7 bases. The CDR3 covers 12 residues. The J segment lost 4 bases and the V segment lost 6 bases, leaving 3 bases of the junction unmatched. CDR1 SNHLY and CDR2 FYNNEI come from the germline V gene. CDR3: CASRVSGYEQYF. The CDR3 nucleotides are TGTGCCAGCAGGGTTAGCGGGTACGAGCAGTACTTC.

V is TRBV7-6 and J is TRBJ2-1; 7 nucleotides match TRBD1. This CDR3 has 13 amino acids. J gave up 9 bases and V 4 bases, and 6 bases lay outside the gene matches. CDR1 and CDR2 (germline): SGHVS, FNYEAQ. The CDR3: CASSSGTVGEQFF. For the CDR3, the DNA is TGTGCCAGCAGCTCAGGGACAGTAGGTGAGCAGTTCTTC. Looking up the rest from reference TRBV7-6 and TRBJ2-1 gives the full variable domain: GAGVSQSPRYKVTKRGQDVALRCDPISGHVSLYWYRQALGQGPEFLTYFNYEAQQDKSGLPNDRFSAERPEGSISTLTIQRTEQRDSAMYRCASSSGTVGEQFFGPGTRLTVL.